This TCR beta chain was identified in a study of blood T cell repertoires in COVID-19. Background on the study: T cells, B-cell-depleted T cells, or PBMCs provided the cDNA or gDNA that served as material.

The table came from immunoSEQ multiplex PCR; TCRdb's copy has only in-frame clones and leaves some out. Of about 190,000 clones listed, approximately 84% are singletons. This clone appeared once. Germline V gives CDR1 LGHDT, CDR2 YNNKEL (reference sequence). This CDR3 has 15 amino acids. Trimming took 4 bases from V and 4 from J, leaving 15 bases between them. In terms of age and location, participants ranged from about 18 to 95 years and lived in approximately 24 US areas. This chain links TRBV3-1 (or the pseudogene TRBV3-2) with TRBJ2-3; D not certain. This clonotype was obtained from a woman aged 25 to 39 who had recovered from COVID-19. Material for sequencing was PBMCs or T cells enriched from blood (not recorded which). The CDR3 nucleotides are TGTGCCAGCAGCCGGGTCACGGGTGGGTCAGATACGCAGTATTTT. Translated, it gives CASSRVTGGSDTQYF.